The table lists the clone carrying this T cell receptor (beta chain) with a count of one. Its matching antigen is unknown. CDR1 and CDR2 (germline): MNHEY, SVGEGT. Trimming removed 7 bases from V and 4 bases from J; junction bases left unmatched: 10. The CDR3 loop spans 14 amino acids. Together with a sample-barcoded 5' primer, a J-beta primer mix was included in a second PCR lasting about 6 to 11 cycles. TCRdb re-analysed the 5' RACE reads in MiXCR, keeping a single row per CDR3 protein. Seen here are hundreds of thousands of distinct CDR3 sequences, about 62% observed once, and the top ten hold 22%. This record comes from a study of blood T cells in healthy people across ages. Study-level results: Estimates drawn from one million T cells were deemed to understate diversity.

The sequenced sample consisted of blood. The chain combines TRBV6-2 or TRBV6-3 with TRBJ2-7; 7 positions agree with TRBD1. The source is a man aged 25-45 years in good health. CDR3 DNA sequence: TGTGCCAGCAACCGACAGGGAATTGTGTACGAGCAGTACTTC. Its translation: CASNRQGIVYEQYF.